The TCR beta chain described here comes from a study of CD4 T cells in relation to SARS-CoV-2 and coronaviruses. The overall study: No peptide or an HIV-1 Nef peptide pool served as negative control. Study-level points and caveats: No donor gave both pre-pandemic and post-infection samples.

Unexposed donor CD4+ T cells date from about 2011-2018, before the COVID-19 pandemic. After 10 to 11 days of culture, CD4+ T cells were isolated. The table came from immunoSEQ multiplex PCR; TCRdb's copy has only in-frame clones and leaves some out. The sample records tens of thousands of clones, over 65% being singletons. Comment on this clone: Its target is unknown.

The sequence was obtained from a human donor in good health. The sequenced sample consisted of CD4+ T cells from PBMCs, cultured in vitro.

CDR3 sequence: CASSRSGLRSYNEQFF. The CDR3 nucleotides read TGTGCCAGCAGCCGGTCGGGACTACGCTCCTACAATGAGCAGTTCTTC. V usage is TRBV5-5 and J usage is TRBJ2-1; 7 bases agree with TRBD2. The germline gives CDR1 SGHKS, CDR2 YYEKEE (reference sequence). The V and J ends lost 4 bases and 0 bases, in that order; junction bases with no gene match: 7. This CDR3 region has 16 residues.